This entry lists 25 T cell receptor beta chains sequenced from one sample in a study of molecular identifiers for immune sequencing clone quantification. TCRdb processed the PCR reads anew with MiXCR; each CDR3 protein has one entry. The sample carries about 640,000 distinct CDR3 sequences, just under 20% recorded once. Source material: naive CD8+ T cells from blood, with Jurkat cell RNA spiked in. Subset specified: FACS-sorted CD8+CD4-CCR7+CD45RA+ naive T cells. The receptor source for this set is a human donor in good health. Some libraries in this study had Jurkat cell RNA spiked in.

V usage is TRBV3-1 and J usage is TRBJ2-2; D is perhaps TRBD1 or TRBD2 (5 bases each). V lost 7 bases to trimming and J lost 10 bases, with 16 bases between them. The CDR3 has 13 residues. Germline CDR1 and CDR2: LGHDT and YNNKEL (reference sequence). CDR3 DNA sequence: TGTGCCAGCACCAGGGACCAGGAGGAGGAGCTGTTTTTT. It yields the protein CASTRDQEEELFF.

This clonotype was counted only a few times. The CDR3 protein is CASSHKHLGLANTGELFF. CDR3 sequence (DNA): TGCGCCAGCAGCCATAAGCACCTAGGACTGGCGAACACCGGGGAGCTGTTTTTT. The V gene is TRBV4-3, the J gene TRBJ2-2; the D gene is possibly TRBD2 (5 bases). The V and J ends lost 3 bases and 0 bases respectively, with 17 bases between them. This CDR3 comprises 18 residues. Germline CDR1 reads LGHNA; CDR2 reads YSLEER.

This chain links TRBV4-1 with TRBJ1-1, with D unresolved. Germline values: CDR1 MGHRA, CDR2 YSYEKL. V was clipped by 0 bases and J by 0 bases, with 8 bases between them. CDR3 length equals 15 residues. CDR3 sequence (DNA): TGCGCCAGCAGCCAAGATCATTCCCTGAACACTGAAGCTTTCTTT. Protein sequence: CASSQDHSLNTEAFF.

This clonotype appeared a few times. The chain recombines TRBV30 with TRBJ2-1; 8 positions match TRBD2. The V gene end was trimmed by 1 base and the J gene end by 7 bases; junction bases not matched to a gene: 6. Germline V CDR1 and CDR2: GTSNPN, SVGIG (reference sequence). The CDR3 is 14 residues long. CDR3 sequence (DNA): TGTGCCTGGAGTGAAGGTCGGGGGGGTAATGAGCAGTTCTTC. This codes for CAWSEGRGGNEQFF.

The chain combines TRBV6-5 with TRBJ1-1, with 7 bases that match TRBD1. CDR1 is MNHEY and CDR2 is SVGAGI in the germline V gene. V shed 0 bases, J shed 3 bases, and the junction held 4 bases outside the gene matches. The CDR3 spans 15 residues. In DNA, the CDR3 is TGTGCCAGCAGTTACTCGCCAGGGGGTCACACTGAAGCTTTCTTT. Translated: CASSYSPGGHTEAFF.

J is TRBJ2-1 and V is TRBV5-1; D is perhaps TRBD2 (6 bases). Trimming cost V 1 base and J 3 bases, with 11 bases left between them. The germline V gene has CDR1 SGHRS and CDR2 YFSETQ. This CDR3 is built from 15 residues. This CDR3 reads CASSLWVSGYNEQFF. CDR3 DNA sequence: TGCGCCAGCAGCTTGTGGGTTAGCGGCTACAATGAGCAGTTCTTC.

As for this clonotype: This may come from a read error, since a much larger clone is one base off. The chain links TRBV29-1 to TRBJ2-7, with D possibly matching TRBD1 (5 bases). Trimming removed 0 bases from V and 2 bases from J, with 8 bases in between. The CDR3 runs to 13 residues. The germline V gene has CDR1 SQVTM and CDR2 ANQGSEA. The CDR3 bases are TGCAGCGTTGAAGAAGACAGCGCCTACGAGCAGTACTTC. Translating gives CSVEEDSAYEQYF.

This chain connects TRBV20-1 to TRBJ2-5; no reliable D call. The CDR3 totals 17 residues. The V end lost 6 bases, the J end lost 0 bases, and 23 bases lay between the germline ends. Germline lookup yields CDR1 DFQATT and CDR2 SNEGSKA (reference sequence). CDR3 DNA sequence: TGCAGTGCCCCCGAGCCCGTTAGGGCCTTGTACCAAGAGACCCAGTACTTC. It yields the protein CSAPEPVRALYQETQYF.

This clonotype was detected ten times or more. The CDR3 region has the DNA TGCAGTGCTAGAGGGGGGGGCGGGCAACAGAACACTGAAGCTTTCTTT. This gives the protein CSARGGGGQQNTEAFF. J is TRBJ1-1 and V is TRBV20-1; tentatively, D is TRBD1 (6 bases). The V gene's germline CDR1 is DFQATT and CDR2 SNEGSKA (reference sequence). This CDR3 has 16 residues. The V and J ends lost 1 base and 1 base respectively, with 16 bases between them.

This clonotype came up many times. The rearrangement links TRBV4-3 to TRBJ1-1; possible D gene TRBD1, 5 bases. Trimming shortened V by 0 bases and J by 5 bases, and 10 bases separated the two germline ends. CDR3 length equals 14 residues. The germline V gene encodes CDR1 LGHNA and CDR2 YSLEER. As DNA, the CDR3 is TGCGCCAGCAGCCAAGATCGGGGGTTTACTGAAGCTTTCTTT. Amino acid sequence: CASSQDRGFTEAFF.

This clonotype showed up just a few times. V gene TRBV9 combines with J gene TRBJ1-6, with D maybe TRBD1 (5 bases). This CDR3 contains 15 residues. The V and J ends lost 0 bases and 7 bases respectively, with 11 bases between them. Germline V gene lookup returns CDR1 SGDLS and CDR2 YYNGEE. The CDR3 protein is CASSVGDARNSPLHF. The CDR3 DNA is TGTGCCAGCAGCGTAGGGGACGCCAGGAATTCACCCCTCCACTTT.

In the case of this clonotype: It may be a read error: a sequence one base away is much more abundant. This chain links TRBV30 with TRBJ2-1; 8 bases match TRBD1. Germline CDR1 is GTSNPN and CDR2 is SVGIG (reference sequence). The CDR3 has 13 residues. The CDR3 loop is CAWSMAGGNERFF. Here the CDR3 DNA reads TGTGCCTGGAGTATGGCAGGGGGCAATGAGCGGTTCTTC.

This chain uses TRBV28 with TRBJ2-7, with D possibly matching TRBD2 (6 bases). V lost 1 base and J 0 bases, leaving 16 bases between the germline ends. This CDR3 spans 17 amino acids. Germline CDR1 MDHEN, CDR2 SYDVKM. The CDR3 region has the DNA TGTGCCAGCAGTTTATTGCGCCTAGCGAGACTCTCCTACGAGCAGTACTTC. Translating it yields CASSLLRLARLSYEQYF.

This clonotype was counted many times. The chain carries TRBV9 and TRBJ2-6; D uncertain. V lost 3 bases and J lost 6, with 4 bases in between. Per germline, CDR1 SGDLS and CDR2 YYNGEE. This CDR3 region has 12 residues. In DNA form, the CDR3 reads TGTGCCAGCAGCGGGGCGGCCAACGTCCTGACTTTC. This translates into CASSGAANVLTF.

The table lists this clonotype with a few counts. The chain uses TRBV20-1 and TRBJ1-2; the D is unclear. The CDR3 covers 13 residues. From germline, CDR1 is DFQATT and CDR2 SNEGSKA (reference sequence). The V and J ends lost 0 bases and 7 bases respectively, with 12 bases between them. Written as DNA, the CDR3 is TGCAGTGCTAGAGATATTGGTCTTGTTGGCTACACCTTC. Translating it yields CSARDIGLVGYTF.

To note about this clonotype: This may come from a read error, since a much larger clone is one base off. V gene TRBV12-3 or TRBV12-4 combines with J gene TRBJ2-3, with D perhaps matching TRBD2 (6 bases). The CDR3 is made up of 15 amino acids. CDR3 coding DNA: TGTGCCAGCAGTTCTAGCGCCACTAGCACAGATACGCTGTATTTT. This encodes CASSSSATSTDTLYF.

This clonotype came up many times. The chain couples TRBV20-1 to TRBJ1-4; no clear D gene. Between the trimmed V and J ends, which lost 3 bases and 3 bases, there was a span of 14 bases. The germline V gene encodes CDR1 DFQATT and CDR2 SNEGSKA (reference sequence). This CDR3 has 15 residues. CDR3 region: CSASGSGEPNEKLFF. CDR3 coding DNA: TGCAGTGCTAGTGGGAGTGGGGAACCTAATGAAAAACTGTTTTTT.

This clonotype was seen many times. The CDR3 DNA sequence: TGTGCCAGCAGTTACTCCCAGGCTGGGAGCACTGAAGCTTTCTTT. Residues: CASSYSQAGSTEAFF. The chain is built from TRBV6-5 and TRBJ1-1; D gene ambiguous. Per the germline V gene, CDR1 is MNHEY and CDR2 is SVGAGI. The V and J ends lost 0 bases and 4 bases respectively, with 12 bases between them. CDR3 size: 15 residues.

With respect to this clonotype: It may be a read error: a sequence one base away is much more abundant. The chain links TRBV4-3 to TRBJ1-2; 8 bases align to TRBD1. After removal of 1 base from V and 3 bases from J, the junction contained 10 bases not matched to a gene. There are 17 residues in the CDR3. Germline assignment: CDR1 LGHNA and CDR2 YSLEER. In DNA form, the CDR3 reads TGCGCCAGCAGCCAAGTGCCGAAGTACAGGGGGGACTATGGCTACACCTTC. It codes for CASSQVPKYRGDYGYTF.

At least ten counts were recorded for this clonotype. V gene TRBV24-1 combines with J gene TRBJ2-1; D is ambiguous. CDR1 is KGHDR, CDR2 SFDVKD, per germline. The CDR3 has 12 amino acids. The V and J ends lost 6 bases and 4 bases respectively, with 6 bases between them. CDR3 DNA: TGTGCCACCAGTCCCAGTTACAATGAGCAGTTCTTC. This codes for CATSPSYNEQFF.

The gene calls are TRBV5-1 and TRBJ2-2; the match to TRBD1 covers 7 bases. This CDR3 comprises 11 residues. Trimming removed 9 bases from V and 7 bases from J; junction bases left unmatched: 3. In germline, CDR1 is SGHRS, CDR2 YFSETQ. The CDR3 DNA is TGCGCCAACAGGGGAAACGGGGAGCTGTTTTTT. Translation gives CANRGNGELFF.

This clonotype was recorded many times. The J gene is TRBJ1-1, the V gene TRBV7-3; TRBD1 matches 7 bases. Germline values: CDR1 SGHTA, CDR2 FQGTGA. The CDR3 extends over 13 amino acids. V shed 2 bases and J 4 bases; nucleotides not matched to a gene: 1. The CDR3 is CASSLPGGTEAFF. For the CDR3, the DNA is TGTGCCAGCAGCTTACCAGGGGGCACTGAAGCTTTCTTT.

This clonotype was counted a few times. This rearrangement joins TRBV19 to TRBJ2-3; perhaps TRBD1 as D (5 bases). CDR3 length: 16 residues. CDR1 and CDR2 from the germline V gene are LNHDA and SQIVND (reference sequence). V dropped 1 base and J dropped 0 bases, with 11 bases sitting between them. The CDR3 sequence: CASSIAYRRSTDTQYF. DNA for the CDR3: TGTGCCAGTAGTATAGCCTACAGGAGAAGCACAGATACGCAGTATTTT.

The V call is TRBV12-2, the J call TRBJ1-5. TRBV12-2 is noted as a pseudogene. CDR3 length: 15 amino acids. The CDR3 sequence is CASRPSQGDHQPQHF. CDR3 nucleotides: TGTGCAAGTCGCCCCAGTCAAGGAGACCATCAGCCCCAGCATTTT.

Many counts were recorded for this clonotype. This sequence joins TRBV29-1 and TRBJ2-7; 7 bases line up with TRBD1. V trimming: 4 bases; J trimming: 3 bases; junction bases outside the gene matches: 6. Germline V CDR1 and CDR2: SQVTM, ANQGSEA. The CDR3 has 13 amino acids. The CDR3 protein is CSVVAGGNYEQYF. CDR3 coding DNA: TGCAGCGTTGTGGCAGGGGGTAACTACGAGCAGTACTTC.